This T cell receptor beta chain derives from a study of cytomegalovirus exposure and HLA in healthy donors. Looking at the study overall: It was reported in a later analysis that the same platform had been used for the 120 validation repertoires as for the 666 first-cohort repertoires.

Profiled with immunoSEQ multiplex PCR; TCRdb holds only in-frame clones, not every one. Among about 130,000 clones listed, approximately 94% were seen once. There are 17 residues in the CDR3. Trimming removed 3 bases from V and 0 bases from J; junction bases left unmatched: 7. Germline-derived CDR1 and CDR2 are PRHDT and FYEKMQ (reference sequence). Worth noting for this clone: What it binds is unknown.

General study points: The study put 150 to 200 TCR beta chains on its list as cytomegalovirus-associated. Most TCR sequences proved rare, with some public TCRs found in many donors.

Sequences were obtained from PBMCs. The receptor was isolated from a young man in good health and CMV-seropositive. The chain joins TRBV13 to TRBJ2-1, with 8 bases aligning to TRBD1. CDR3 in DNA: TGTGCCAGCAGCTTCGGACAGGGTCACAGCTCCTACAATGAGCAGTTCTTC. Translating it yields CASSFGQGHSSYNEQFF.